The rows below give T cell receptor beta chains drawn from one sample of a study of blood T cell repertoires in COVID-19. Some clones are missing from TCRdb's copy, which holds only in-frame ones; the method was immunoSEQ multiplex PCR. This sample yields around 130,000 clones, of which more than 75% are seen a single time; more than 2% belongs to the top ten. The specimen was peripheral blood. Receptors originate from a man in his 70s with active COVID-19. The CDR3 runs from the conserved cysteine through the conserved F or W. A D gene is named only where the DNA matches it firmly. Part of the rows lack a size; the others show once, few, many or a class for expanded clones.

D	J	size	V	CDR3	DNA
TRBD2	TRBJ2-3	-	TRBV9	CASSLEGLAGADTQYF	TGTGCCAGCAGCCTAGAGGGACTAGCGGGAGCAGATACGCAGTATTTT
-	TRBJ2-7	-	TRBV5-6	CASSLPGKVGEQYF	TGTGCCAGCAGCTTGCCAGGGAAAGTTGGCGAGCAGTACTTC
-	TRBJ2-7	-	TRBV7-3	CASSLTQRYEQYF	TGTGCCAGCAGCTTAACACAACGCTACGAGCAGTACTTC
TRBD1	TRBJ1-2	-	TRBV6-5	CASSYAAGGDNGYTF	TGTGCCAGCAGTTACGCGGCAGGGGGCGATAATGGCTACACCTTC
TRBD2	TRBJ2-7	-	TRBV14	CASSQEGLAAYEQYF	TGTGCCAGCAGCCAAGAGGGACTAGCGGCGTACGAGCAGTACTTC
-	TRBJ2-3	-	TRBV6-6	CASRAGTQPAVTQYF	TGTGCCAGCAGGGCCGGGACACAGCCCGCTGTTACGCAGTATTTT
TRBD1	TRBJ2-3	-	TRBV24-1	CATSDPRQGATDTQYF	TGTGCCACCAGTGACCCCAGACAGGGGGCAACAGATACGCAGTATTTT
TRBD1	TRBJ2-7	-	TRBV30	CAWSAGPTGAYEQYF	TGTGCCTGGAGTGCGGGACCTACAGGGGCCTACGAGCAGTACTTC
-	TRBJ2-7	-	TRBV3-1/TRBV3-2	CASTTGFGAYEQYF	TGTGCCAGCACAACAGGTTTTGGAGCCTACGAGCAGTACTTC
TRBD1	TRBJ2-7	-	TRBV18	CASSPTGVAYEQYF	TGTGCCAGCTCACCGACAGGGGTTGCATACGAGCAGTACTTC
-	TRBJ1-1	-	TRBV18	CASSPGPRTVGAEAFF	TGTGCCAGCTCACCCGGCCCAAGGACAGTAGGAGCTGAAGCTTTCTTT
-	TRBJ2-5	-	TRBV6-2/TRBV6-3	CASSMTGLETQYF	TGTGCCAGCAGTATGACAGGCCTTGAGACCCAGTACTTC
TRBD1	TRBJ2-3	-	TRBV27	CASRDRGPDTQYF	TGTGCCAGCCGGGACAGGGGCCCAGATACGCAGTATTTT
-	TRBJ2-1	-	TRBV7-2	CASSLVVGVADNEQFF	TGTGCCAGCAGCTTAGTGGTAGGAGTAGCGGACAATGAGCAGTTCTTC
TRBD1	TRBJ2-5	-	TRBV5-1	CASSPGQGRRETQYF	TGCGCCAGCAGCCCCGGACAGGGGCGCCGGGAGACCCAGTACTTC
-	TRBJ1-1	-	TRBV5-1	CASSLAQLNTEAFF	TGCGCCAGCAGCTTGGCACAACTGAACACTGAAGCTTTCTTT
-	TRBJ2-3	once	TRBV18	CASSPPSADTQYF	TGTGCCAGCTCACCACCTAGCGCAGATACGCAGTATTTT
-	TRBJ1-2	-	TRBV27	CASSHSLIGVNYGYTF	TGTGCCAGCAGTCACTCGTTAATAGGGGTTAACTATGGCTACACCTTC
-	TRBJ2-7	-	TRBV19	CASSQAPSGPLYEQYF	TGTGCCAGTAGTCAGGCACCGTCAGGCCCCCTATACGAGCAGTACTTC
TRBD1	TRBJ2-7	-	TRBV6-5	CASRDRVAYEQYF	TGTGCCAGCAGGGACAGGGTGGCCTACGAGCAGTACTTC
-	TRBJ2-2	-	TRBV19	CASSPQVTGELFF	TGTGCCAGTAGTCCACAGGTTACCGGGGAGCTGTTTTTT
TRBD1	TRBJ2-5	-	TRBV11-2	CASSLDAGGAETQYF	TGTGCCAGCAGCTTAGATGCAGGGGGCGCCGAGACCCAGTACTTC
-	TRBJ1-1	-	TRBV28	CATKTGRIEAFF	TGTGCCACCAAGACAGGTAGGATTGAAGCTTTCTTT
TRBD2	TRBJ2-1	-	TRBV19	CASSIFSSGRSYNEQFF	TGTGCCAGTAGTATCTTTTCTAGCGGGCGCTCCTACAATGAGCAGTTCTTC
TRBD2	TRBJ2-7	-	TRBV27	CASSQNLLAGVDEQYF	TGTGCCAGCAGTCAAAACCTGCTAGCGGGAGTCGACGAGCAGTACTTC